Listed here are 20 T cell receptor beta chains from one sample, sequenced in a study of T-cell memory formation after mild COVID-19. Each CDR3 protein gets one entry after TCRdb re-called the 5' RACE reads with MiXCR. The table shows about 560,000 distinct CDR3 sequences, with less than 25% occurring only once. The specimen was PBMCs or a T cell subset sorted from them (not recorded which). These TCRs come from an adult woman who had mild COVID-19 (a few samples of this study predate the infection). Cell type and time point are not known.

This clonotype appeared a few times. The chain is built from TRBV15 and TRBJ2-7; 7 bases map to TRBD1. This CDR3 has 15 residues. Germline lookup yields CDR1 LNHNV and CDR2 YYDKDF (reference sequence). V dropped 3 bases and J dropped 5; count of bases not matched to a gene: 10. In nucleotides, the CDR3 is TGTGCCACCAGCAGCCCGACAGGGTGGAATGACGAGCAGTACTTC. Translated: CATSSPTGWNDEQYF.

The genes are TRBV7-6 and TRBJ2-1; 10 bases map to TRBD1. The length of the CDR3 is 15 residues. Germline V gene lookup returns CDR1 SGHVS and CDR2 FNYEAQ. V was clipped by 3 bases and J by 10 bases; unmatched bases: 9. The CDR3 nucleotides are TGTGCCAGCAGCTTGACAGGGGGCCTGAGGGAGGAGCAGTTCTTC. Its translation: CASSLTGGLREEQFF. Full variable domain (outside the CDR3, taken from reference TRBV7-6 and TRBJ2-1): GAGVSQSPRYKVTKRGQDVALRCDPISGHVSLYWYRQALGQGPEFLTYFNYEAQQDKSGLPNDRFSAERPEGSISTLTIQRTEQRDSAMYRCASSLTGGLREEQFFGPGTRLTVL.

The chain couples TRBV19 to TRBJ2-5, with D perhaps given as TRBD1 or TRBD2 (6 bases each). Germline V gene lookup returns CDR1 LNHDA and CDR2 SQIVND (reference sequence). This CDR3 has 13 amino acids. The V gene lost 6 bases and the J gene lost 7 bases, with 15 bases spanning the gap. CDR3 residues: CASSAGHSGTQYF. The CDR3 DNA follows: TGTGCCAGTAGCGCGGGACACTCGGGGACCCAGTACTTC.

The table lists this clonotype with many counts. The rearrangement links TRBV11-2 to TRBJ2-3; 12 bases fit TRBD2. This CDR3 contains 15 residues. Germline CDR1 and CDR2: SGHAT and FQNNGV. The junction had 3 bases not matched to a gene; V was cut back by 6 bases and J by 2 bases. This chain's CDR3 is CASSSSGGVTDTQYF. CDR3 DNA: TGTGCCAGCAGTTCTAGCGGGGGGGTCACAGATACGCAGTATTTT. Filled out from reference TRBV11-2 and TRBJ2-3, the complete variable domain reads EAGVAQSPRYKIIEKRQSVAFWCNPISGHATLYWYQQILGQGPKLLIQFQNNGVVDDSQLPKDRFSAERLKGVDSTLKIQPAKLEDSAVYLCASSSSGGVTDTQYFGPGTRLTVL.

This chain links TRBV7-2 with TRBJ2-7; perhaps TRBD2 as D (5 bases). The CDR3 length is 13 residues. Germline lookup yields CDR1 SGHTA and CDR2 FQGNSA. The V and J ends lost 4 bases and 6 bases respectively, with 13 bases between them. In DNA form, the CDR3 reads TGTGCCAGCAGCTCTTCGGGCGGGTTCGAGCAGTACTTC. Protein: CASSSSGGFEQYF.

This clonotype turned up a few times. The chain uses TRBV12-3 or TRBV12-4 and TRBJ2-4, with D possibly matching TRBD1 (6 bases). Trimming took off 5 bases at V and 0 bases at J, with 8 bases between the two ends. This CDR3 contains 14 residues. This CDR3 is CASSRDIAKNIQYF. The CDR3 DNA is TGTGCCAGCAGTCGGGACATAGCCAAAAACATTCAGTACTTC.

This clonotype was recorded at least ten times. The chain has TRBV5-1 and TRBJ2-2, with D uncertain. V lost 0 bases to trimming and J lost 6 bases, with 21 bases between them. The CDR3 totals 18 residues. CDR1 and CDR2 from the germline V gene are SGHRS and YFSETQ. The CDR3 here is CASSLGIASSLLPGELFF. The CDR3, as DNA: TGCGCCAGCAGCTTGGGAATAGCCTCTAGTCTATTACCCGGGGAGCTGTTTTTT.

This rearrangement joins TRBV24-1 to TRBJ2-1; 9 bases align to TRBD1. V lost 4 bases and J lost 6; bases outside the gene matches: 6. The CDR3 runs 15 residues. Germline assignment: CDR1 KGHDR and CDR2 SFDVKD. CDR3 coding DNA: TGTGCCACCAGTGACCGGACAGGGGAGGGCAATGAGCAGTTCTTC. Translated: CATSDRTGEGNEQFF.

CDR3 DNA: TGTGCCACCAGTGATTCTAGGGGGATTAACAATGAGCAGTTCTTC. The encoded protein is CATSDSRGINNEQFF. This chain links TRBV24-1 with TRBJ2-1; D may be TRBD1 (6 bases). Trimming left V 2 bases short and J 5 bases short, with 12 bases between. The germline V gene encodes CDR1 KGHDR and CDR2 SFDVKD. This CDR3 has 15 residues.

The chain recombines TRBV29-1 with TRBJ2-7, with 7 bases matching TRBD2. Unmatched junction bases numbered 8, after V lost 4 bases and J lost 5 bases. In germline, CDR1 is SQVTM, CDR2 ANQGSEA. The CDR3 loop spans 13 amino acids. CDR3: CSVVGGGPNEQYF. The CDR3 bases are TGCAGCGTTGTGGGGGGAGGGCCTAACGAGCAGTACTTC.

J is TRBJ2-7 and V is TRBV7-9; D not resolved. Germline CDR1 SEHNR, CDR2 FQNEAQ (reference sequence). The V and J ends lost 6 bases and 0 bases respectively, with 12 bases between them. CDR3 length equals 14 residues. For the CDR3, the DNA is TGTGCCAGCAGTAGGCAGTCCAACTCCTACGAGCAGTACTTC. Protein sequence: CASSRQSNSYEQYF.

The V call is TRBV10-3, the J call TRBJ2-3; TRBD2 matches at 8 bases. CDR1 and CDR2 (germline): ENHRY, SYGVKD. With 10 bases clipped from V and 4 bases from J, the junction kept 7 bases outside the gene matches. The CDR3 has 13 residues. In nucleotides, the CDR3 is TGTGCCAACAAGCGGGAGACCGCAGATACGCAGTATTTT. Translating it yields CANKRETADTQYF.

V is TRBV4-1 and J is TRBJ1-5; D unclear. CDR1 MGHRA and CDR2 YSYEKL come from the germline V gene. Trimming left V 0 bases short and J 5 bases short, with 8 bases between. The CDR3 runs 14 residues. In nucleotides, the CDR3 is TGCGCCAGCAGCCAAGATAGACGAGATCAGCCCCAGCATTTT. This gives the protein CASSQDRRDQPQHF.

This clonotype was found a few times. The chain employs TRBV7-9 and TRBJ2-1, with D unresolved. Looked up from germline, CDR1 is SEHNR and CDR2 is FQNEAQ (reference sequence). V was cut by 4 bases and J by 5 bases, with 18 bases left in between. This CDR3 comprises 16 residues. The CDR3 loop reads CASSSPRLEWDNEQFF. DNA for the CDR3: TGTGCCAGCAGCTCGCCCAGGCTAGAATGGGACAATGAGCAGTTCTTC. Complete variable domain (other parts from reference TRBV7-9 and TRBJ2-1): DTGVSQNPRHKITKRGQNVTFRCDPISEHNRLYWYRQTLGQGPEFLTYFQNEAQLEKSRLLSDRFSAERPKGSFSTLEIQRTEQGDSAMYLCASSSPRLEWDNEQFFGPGTRLTVL.

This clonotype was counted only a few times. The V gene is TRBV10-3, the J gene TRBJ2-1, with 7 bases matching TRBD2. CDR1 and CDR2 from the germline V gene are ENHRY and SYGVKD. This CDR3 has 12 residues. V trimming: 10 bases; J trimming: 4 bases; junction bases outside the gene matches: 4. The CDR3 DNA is TGTGCCACGGGGGGAGATTACAATGAGCAGTTCTTC. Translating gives CATGGDYNEQFF.

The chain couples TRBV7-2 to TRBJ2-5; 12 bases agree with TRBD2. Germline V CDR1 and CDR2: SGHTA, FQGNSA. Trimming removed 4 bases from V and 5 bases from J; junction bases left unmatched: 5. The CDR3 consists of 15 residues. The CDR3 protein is CASSSSGGASETQYF. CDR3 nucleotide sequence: TGTGCCAGCAGCTCTAGCGGGGGGGCTTCTGAGACCCAGTACTTC. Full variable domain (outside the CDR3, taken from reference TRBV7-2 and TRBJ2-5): GAGVSQSPSNKVTEKGKDVELRCDPISGHTALYWYRQSLGQGLEFLIYFQGNSAPDKSGLPSDRFSAERTGGSVSTLTIQRTQQEDSAVYLCASSSSGGASETQYFGPGTRLLVL.

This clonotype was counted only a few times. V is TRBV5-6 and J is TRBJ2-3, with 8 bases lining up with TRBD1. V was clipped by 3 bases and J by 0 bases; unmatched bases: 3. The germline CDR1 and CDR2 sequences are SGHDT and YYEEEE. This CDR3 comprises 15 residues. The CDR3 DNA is TGTGCCAGCAGCTGGAGGACAGGGAGCACAGATACGCAGTATTTT. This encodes CASSWRTGSTDTQYF. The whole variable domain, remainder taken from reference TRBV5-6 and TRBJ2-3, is DAGVTQSPTHLIKTRGQQVTLRCSPKSGHDTVSWYQQALGQGPQFIFQYYEEEERQRGNFPDRFSGHQFPNYSSELNVNALLLGDSALYLCASSWRTGSTDTQYFGPGTRLTVL.

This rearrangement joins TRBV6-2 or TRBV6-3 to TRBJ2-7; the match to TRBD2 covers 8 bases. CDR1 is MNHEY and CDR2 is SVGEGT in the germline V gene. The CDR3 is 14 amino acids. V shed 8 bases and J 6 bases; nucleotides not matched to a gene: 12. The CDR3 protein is CASGLAGFAGEQYF. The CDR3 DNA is TGTGCCAGCGGGTTAGCGGGATTCGCGGGCGAGCAGTACTTC.

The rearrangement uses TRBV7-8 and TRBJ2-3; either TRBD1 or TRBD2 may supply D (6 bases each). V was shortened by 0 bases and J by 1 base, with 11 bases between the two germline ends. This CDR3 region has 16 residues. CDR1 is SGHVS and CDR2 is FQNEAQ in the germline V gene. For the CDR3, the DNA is TGTGCCAGCAGCTTAGCGGGGGGCTTAGGCACAGATACGCAGTATTTT. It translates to CASSLAGGLGTDTQYF.

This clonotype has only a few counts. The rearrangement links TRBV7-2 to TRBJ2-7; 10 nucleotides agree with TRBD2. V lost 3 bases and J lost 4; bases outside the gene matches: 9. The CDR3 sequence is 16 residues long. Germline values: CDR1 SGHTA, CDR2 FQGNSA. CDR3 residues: CASSLLPGLANYEQYF. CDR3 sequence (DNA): TGTGCCAGCAGCTTGTTACCGGGACTAGCGAATTACGAGCAGTACTTC.